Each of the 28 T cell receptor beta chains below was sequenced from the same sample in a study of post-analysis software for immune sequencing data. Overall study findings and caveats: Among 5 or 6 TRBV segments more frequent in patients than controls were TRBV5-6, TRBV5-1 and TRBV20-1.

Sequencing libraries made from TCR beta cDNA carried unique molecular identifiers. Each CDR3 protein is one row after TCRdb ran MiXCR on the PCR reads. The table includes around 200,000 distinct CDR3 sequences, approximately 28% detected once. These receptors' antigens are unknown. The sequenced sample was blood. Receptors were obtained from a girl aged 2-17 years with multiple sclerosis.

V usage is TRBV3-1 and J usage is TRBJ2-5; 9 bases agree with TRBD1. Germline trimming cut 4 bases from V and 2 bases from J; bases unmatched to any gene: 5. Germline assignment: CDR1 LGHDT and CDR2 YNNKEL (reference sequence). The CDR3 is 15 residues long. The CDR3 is CASSPADRGQETQYF. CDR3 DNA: TGTGCCAGCAGCCCGGCCGACAGGGGGCAAGAGACCCAGTACTTC.

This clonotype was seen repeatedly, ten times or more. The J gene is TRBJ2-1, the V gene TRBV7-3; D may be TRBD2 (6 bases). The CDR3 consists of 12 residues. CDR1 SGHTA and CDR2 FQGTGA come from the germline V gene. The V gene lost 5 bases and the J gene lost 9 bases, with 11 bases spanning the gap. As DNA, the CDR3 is TGTGCCAGCAGCCCAATGGAGGGTGAGCAGTTCTTC. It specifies CASSPMEGEQFF.

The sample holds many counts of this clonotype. The CDR3 protein is CASSSGPPRNEQFF. DNA for the CDR3: TGTGCCAGCAGTTCGGGACCACCAAGGAATGAGCAGTTCTTC. The chain employs TRBV7-9 and TRBJ2-1; D may correspond to TRBD1 or TRBD2 (5 bases each). This CDR3 comprises 14 residues. The V end lost 6 bases, the J end lost 7 bases, and 16 bases lay between the germline ends. Germline V gives CDR1 SEHNR, CDR2 FQNEAQ (reference sequence).

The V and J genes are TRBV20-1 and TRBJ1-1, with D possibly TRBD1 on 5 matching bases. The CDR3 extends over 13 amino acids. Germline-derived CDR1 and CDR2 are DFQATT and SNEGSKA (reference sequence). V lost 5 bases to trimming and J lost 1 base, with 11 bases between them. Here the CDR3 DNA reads TGCAGTGCTCCACGACAGCCGAACACTGAAGCTTTCTTT. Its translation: CSAPRQPNTEAFF.

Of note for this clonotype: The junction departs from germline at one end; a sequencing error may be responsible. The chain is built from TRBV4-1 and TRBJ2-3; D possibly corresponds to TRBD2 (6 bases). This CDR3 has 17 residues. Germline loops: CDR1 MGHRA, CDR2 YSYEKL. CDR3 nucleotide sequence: TGCGTCAGCAGCCAAGAAGGAGGCGGGACCGTCAGGGATACGCAGTATTTT. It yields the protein CVSSQEGGGTVRDTQYF.

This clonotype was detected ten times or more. The CDR3 loop is CSVDQGNIQYF. CDR3 coding DNA: TGCAGCGTTGATCAGGGAAACATTCAGTACTTC. This chain uses TRBV29-1 with TRBJ2-4, with D possibly being TRBD1 (5 bases). The V end was cut by 3 bases, the J end by 6 bases, with 6 bases between. CDR1 is SQVTM, CDR2 ANQGSEA, per germline. The CDR3 is made up of 11 amino acids.

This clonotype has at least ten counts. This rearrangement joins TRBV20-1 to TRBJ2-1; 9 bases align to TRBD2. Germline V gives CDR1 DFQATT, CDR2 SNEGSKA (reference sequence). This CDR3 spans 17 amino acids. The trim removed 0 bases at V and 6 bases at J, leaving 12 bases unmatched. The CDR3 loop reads CSARDPISGGFGNEQFF. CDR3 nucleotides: TGCAGTGCTAGAGACCCCATTAGCGGGGGATTTGGCAATGAGCAGTTCTTC.

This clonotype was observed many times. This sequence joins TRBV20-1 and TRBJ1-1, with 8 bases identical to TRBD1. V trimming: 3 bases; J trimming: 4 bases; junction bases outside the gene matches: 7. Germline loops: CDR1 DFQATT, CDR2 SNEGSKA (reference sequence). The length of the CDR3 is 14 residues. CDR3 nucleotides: TGCAGTGCTAGGAGACAGGGGATTAGCACTGAAGCTTTCTTT. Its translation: CSARRQGISTEAFF.

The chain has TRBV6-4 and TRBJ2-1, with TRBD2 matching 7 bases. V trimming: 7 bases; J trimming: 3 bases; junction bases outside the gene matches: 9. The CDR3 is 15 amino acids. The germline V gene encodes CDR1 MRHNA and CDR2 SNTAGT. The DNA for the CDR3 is TGTGCCAGCAACCAGGAGGCTAGCGGCTACAATGAGCAGTTCTTC. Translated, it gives CASNQEASGYNEQFF.

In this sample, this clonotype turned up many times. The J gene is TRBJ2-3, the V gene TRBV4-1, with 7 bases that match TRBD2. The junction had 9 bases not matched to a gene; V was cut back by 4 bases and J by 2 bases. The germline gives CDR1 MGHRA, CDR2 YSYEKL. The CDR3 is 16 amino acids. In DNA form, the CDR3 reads TGCGCCAGCAGCCCAAGGGGACTACGATACACAGATACGCAGTATTTT. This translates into CASSPRGLRYTDTQYF.

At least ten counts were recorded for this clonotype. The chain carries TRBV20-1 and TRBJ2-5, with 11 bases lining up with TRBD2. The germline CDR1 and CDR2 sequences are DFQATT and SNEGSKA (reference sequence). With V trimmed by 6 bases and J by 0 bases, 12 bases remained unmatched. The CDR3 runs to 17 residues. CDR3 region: CSALGGTSGWYQETQYF. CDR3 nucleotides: TGCAGTGCCCTGGGCGGGACTAGCGGATGGTACCAAGAGACCCAGTACTTC.

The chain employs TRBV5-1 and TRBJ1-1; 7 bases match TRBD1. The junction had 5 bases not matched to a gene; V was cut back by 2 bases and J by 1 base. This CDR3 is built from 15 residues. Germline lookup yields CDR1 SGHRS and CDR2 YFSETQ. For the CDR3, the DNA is TGCGCCAGCAGCTTAGCCGGGACAGAGAACACTGAAGCTTTCTTT. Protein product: CASSLAGTENTEAFF.

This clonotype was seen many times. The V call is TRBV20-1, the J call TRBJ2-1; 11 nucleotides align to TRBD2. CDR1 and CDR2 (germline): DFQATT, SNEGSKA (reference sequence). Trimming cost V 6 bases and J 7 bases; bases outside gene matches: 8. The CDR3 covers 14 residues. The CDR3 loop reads CSANSGGAGNEQFF. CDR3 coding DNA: TGCAGTGCCAATAGCGGGGGGGCGGGGAATGAGCAGTTCTTC.

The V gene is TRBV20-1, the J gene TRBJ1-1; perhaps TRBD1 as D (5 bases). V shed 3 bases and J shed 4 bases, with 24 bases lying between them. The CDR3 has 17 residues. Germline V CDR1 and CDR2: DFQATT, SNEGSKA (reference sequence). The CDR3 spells CSASGAGKRIGGTEAFF. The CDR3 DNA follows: TGCAGTGCTAGCGGGGCCGGGAAGCGAATTGGCGGCACTGAAGCTTTCTTT.

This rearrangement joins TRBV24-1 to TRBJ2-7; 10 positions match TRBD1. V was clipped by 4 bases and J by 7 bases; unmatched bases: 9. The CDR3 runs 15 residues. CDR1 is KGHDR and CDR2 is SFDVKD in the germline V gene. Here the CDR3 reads CATSDRDRGSGEQYF. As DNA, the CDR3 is TGTGCCACCAGTGACAGGGACAGGGGTTCGGGTGAGCAGTACTTC.

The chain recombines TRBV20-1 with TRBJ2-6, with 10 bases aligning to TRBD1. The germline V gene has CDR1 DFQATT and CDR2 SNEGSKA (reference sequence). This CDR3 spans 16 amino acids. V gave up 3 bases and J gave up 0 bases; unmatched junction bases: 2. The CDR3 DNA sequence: TGCAGTGCTAGGACAGGGGGCAACTCTGGGGCCAACGTCCTGACTTTC. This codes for CSARTGGNSGANVLTF.

The CDR3: CASKMTAGGRTDTQYF. CDR3 sequence (DNA): TGTGCCAGCAAGATGACGGCGGGAGGCCGCACAGATACGCAGTATTTT. The chain joins TRBV6-5 to TRBJ2-3; 8 bases line up with TRBD2. The CDR3 spans 16 residues. With V trimmed by 7 bases and J by 1 base, 10 bases remained unmatched. The germline V gene encodes CDR1 MNHEY and CDR2 SVGAGI.

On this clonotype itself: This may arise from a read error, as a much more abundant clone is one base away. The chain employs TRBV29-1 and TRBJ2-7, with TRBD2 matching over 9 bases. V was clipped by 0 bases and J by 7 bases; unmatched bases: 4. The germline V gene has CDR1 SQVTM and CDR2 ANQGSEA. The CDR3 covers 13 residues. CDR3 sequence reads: CSVEEREGHEQYF. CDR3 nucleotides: TGCAGCGTTGAAGAGCGGGAGGGTCATGAGCAGTACTTC.

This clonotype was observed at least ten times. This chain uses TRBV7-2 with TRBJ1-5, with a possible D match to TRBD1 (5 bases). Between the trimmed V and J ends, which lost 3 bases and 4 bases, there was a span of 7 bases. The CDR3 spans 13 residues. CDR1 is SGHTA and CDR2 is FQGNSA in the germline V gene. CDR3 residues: CASSFQGNQPQHF. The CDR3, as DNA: TGTGCCAGCAGCTTCCAGGGTAATCAGCCCCAGCATTTT. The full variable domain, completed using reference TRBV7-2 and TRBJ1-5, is GAGVSQSPSNKVTEKGKDVELRCDPISGHTALYWYRQSLGQGLEFLIYFQGNSAPDKSGLPSDRFSAERTGGSVSTLTIQRTQQEDSAVYLCASSFQGNQPQHFGDGTRLSIL.

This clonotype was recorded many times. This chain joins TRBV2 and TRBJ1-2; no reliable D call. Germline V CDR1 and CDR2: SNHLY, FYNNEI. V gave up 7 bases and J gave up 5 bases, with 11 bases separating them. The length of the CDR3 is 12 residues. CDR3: CASMPRMYGYTF. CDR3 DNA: TGTGCCAGCATGCCTCGGATGTATGGCTACACCTTC.

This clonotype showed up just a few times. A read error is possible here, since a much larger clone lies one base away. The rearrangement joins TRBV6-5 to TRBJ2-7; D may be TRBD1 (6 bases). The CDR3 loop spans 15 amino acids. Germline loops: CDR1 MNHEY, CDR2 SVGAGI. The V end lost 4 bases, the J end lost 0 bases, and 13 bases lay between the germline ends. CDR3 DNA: TGTGCCAGCAGTTGCTCACAGGGTAACTCCTACGAGCAGTACTTC. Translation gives CASSCSQGNSYEQYF.

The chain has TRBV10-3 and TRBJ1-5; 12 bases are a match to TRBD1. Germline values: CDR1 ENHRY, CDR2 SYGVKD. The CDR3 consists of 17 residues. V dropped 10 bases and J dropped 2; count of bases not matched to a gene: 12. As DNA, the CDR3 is TGTGCCACCAGCGGGGGACAGGGGGCGGGAGGCAATCAGCCCCAGCATTTT. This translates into CATSGGQGAGGNQPQHF.

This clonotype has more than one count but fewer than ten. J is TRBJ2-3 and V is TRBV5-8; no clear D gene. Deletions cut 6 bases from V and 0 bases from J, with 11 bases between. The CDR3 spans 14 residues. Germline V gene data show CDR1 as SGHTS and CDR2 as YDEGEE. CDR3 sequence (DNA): TGTGCCAGCACTTTGCCGGGTAGCACAGATACGCAGTATTTT. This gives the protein CASTLPGSTDTQYF.

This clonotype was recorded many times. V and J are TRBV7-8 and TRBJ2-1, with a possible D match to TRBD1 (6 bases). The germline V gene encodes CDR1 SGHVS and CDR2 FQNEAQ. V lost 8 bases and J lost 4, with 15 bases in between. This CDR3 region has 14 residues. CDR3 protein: CASRGGRDYNEQFF. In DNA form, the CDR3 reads TGTGCCAGCCGTGGGGGCAGGGATTACAATGAGCAGTTCTTC.

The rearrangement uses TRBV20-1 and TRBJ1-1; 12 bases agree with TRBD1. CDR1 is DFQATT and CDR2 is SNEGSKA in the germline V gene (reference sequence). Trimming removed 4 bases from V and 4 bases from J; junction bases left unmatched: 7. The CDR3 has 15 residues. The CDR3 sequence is CSAIPGQGAGTEAFF. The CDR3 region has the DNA TGCAGTGCTATACCGGGACAGGGGGCAGGCACTGAAGCTTTCTTT.

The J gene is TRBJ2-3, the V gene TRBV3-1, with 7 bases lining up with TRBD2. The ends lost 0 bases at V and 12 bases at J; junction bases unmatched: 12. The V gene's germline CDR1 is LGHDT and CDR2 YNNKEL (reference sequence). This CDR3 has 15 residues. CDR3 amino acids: CASSQDRGSGHHQYF. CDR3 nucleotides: TGTGCCAGCAGCCAAGATCGGGGTAGCGGGCACCATCAGTATTTT.

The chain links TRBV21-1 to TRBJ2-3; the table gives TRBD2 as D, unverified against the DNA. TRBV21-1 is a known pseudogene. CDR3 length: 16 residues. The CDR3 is CASSKAAVPSTDTQYF. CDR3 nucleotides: TGTGCCAGCAGCAAAGCGGCAGTCCCTAGCACAGATACGCAGTATTTT.

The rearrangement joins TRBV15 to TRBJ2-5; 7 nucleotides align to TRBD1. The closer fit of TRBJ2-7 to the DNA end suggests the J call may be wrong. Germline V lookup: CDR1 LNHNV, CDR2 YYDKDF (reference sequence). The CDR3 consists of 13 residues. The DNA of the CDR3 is TGTGCCACCAGCAGCCAGACAGGGAACGAGCAGTACTTC. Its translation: CATSSQTGNEQYF.